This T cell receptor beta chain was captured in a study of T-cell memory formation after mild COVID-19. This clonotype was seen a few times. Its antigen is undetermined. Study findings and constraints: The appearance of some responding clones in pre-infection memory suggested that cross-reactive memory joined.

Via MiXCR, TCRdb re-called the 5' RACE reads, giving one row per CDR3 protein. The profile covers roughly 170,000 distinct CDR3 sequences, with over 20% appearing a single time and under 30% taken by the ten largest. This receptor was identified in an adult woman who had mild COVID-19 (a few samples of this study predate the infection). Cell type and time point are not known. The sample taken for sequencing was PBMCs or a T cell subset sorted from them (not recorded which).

The CDR3 here is CASSLAGLGETQYF. As DNA, the CDR3 is TGTGCCAGCAGTTTAGCCGGGTTGGGGGAGACCCAGTACTTC. The chain recombines TRBV12-3 or TRBV12-4 with TRBJ2-5; no definite D call. The CDR3 sequence is 14 residues long. Between the trimmed V and J ends, which lost 0 bases and 5 bases, there was a span of 10 bases.